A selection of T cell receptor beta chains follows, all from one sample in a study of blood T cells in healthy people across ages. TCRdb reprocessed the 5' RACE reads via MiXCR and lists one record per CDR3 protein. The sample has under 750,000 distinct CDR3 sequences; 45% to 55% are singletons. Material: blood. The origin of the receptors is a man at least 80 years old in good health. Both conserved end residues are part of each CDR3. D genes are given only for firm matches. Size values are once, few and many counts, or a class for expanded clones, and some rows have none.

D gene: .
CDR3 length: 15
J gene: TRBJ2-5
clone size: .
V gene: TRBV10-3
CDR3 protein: CAIRQGGGPQETQYF
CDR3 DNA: TGTGCCATCAGGCAGGGGGGAGGGCCGCAAGAGACCCAGTACTTC

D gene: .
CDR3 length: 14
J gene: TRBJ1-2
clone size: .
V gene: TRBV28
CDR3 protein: CASSETGFVYGYTF
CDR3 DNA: TGTGCCAGCAGCGAAACAGGGTTTGTTTATGGCTACACCTTC

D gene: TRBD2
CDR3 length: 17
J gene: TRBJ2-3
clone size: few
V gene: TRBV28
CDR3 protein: CASSEREGLSGTDTQYF
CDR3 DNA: TGTGCCAGCAGCGAGCGGGAGGGCCTTTCCGGCACAGATACGCAGTATTTT

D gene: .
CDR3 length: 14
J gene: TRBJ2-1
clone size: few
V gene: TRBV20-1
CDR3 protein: CSARHRDLYNEQFF
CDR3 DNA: TGCAGTGCTAGACACCGGGACCTCTACAATGAGCAGTTCTTC

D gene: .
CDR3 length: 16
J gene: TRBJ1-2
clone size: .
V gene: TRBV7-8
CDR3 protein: CASSPSSHGANYGYTF
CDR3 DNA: TGTGCCAGCAGCCCCAGTTCACACGGAGCTAACTATGGCTACACCTTC

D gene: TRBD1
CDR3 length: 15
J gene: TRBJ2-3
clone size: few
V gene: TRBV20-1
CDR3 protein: CSANGQDGRTDTQYF
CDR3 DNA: TGCAGTGCAAATGGACAGGATGGCCGGACAGATACGCAGTATTTT

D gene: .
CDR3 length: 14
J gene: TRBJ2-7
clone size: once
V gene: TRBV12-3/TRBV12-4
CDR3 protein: CASSLWGGTYEQYF
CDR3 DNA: TGTGCCAGCAGTTTATGGGGAGGCACCTACGAGCAGTACTTC

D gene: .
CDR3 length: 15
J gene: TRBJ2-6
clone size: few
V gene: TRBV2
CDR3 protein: CASSGWDSGANVLTF
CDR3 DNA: TGTGCCAGCAGTGGTTGGGACTCTGGGGCCAACGTCCTGACTTTC

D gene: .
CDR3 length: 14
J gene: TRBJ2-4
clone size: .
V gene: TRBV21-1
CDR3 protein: CASSIGRPGNIQYF
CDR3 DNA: TGTGCCAGCAGCATCGGACGGCCGGGGAACATTCAGTACTTC

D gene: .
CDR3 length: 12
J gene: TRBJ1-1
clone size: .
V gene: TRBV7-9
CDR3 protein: CASSLDSFRAFF
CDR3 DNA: TGTGCCAGCAGCCTTGACAGCTTTCGGGCTTTCTTT

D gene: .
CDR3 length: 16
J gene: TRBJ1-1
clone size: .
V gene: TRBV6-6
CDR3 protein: CASSYSLTGSNTEAFF
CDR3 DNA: TGTGCCAGCAGTTACTCTCTTACTGGGAGCAACACTGAAGCTTTCTTT

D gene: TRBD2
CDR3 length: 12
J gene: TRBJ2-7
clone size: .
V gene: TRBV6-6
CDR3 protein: CASTWGGFEQYF
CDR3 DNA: TGTGCCAGTACTTGGGGGGGTTTCGAGCAGTACTTC